The 21 T cell receptor beta chains listed next were all sequenced from one sample in a study of T cell responses to AZD1222 COVID-19 vaccine. Only in-frame clones appear in the TCRdb table, and some are missing; sequencing was by immunoSEQ multiplex PCR. The sample has some 95,000 clones; approximately 88% are singletons. The source was peripheral blood, collected 28 days after the second AZD1222 dose. These receptors originate from an adult who received the AZD1222 COVID-19 vaccine.

The chain joins TRBV18 to TRBJ1-5; D gene unclear. The CDR3 consists of 16 residues. Germline CDR1 is KGHSH and CDR2 is LQKENI. V was shortened by 6 bases and J by 1 base, with 16 bases between the two germline ends. The CDR3 region is CASSGSIVPSNQPQHF. Written as DNA, the CDR3 is TGTGCCAGCTCCGGCTCCATAGTCCCCAGCAATCAGCCCCAGCATTTT.

The count of this clone is one. The chain recombines TRBV4-1 with TRBJ2-6; D unclear. Germline CDR1 reads MGHRA; CDR2 reads YSYEKL. V was shortened by 8 bases and J by 0 bases, with 8 bases between the two germline ends. This CDR3 spans 14 amino acids. The DNA for the CDR3 is TGCGCCAGCGCTTACCTCTCTGGGGCCAACGTCCTGACTTTC. It is translated as CASAYLSGANVLTF.

This sequence joins TRBV21-1 and TRBJ2-4. TRBV21-1 is annotated as a pseudogene. The CDR3 runs 18 residues. CDR3: CASSRGGEQCLAKNIQYF. The CDR3 coding sequence is TGTGCCAGCAGCCGCGGTGGAGAACAGTGTCTAGCCAAAAACATTCAGTACTTC.

The J gene is TRBJ2-7, the V gene TRBV9; TRBD1 aligns across 9 bases. Germline V CDR1 and CDR2: SGDLS, YYNGEE. The V segment lost 4 bases and the J segment 5 bases; nucleotides outside the gene matches: 7. CDR3 length: 14 residues. The CDR3 protein is CASSLGQGVDEQYF. The CDR3 nucleotides read TGTGCCAGCAGCCTGGGACAGGGAGTAGACGAGCAGTACTTC.

The rearrangement links TRBV9 to TRBJ2-3, with 9 bases matching TRBD2. This CDR3 spans 15 amino acids. The V and J ends lost 0 bases and 2 bases, in that order; junction bases with no gene match: 1. Per germline, CDR1 SGDLS and CDR2 YYNGEE. The CDR3 protein is CASSVGLAATDTQYF. The CDR3 coding sequence is TGTGCCAGCAGCGTAGGACTAGCGGCCACAGATACGCAGTATTTT.

This clone was counted once. The chain links TRBV21-1 to TRBJ1-4. TRBV21-1 corresponds to a pseudogene. CDR3 length: 15 amino acids. Written as DNA, the CDR3 is TGTGCCAGCAGCCGGCGCGGGGGAACTAATGAAAAACTGTTTTTT. It yields the protein CASSRRGGTNEKLFF.

In this sample, this clone turned up once. This chain connects TRBV3-1 (or the pseudogene TRBV3-2) to TRBJ1-5; 7 nucleotides agree with TRBD1. CDR3 size: 15 residues. J gave up 2 bases and V 5 bases, and 6 bases lay outside the gene matches. Germline V CDR1 and CDR2: LGHDT, YNNKEL (reference sequence). DNA for the CDR3: TGTGCCAGCAGCTTCGGACAGGTTGGCAATCAGCCCCAGCATTTT. It translates to CASSFGQVGNQPQHF.

Worth noting for this clone: The junction departs from germline at one end; a sequencing error may be responsible. The rearrangement joins TRBV28 to TRBJ2-1, with TRBD2 matching 7 bases. The germline CDR1 and CDR2 sequences are MDHEN and SYDVKM. This CDR3 has 16 residues. CDR3 amino acids: CASSLGGAGAYHEQFF. For the CDR3, the DNA is TGTGCCAGCAGTTTAGGCGGCGCGGGAGCCTACCATGAGCAGTTCTTC.

The DNA of the CDR3 is TGCGCCAGCAGTCTGGGGGCGGGACTAGCTTACAATGAGCAGTTCTTC. It encodes CASSLGAGLAYNEQFF. The chain has TRBV5-1 and TRBJ2-1, with TRBD2 matching 9 bases. Looked up from germline, CDR1 is SGHRS and CDR2 is YFSETQ. The J segment lost 4 bases and the V segment lost 5 bases, leaving 10 bases of the junction unmatched. This CDR3 contains 16 residues.

In this sample, this clone turned up a few times. V is TRBV4-1 and J is TRBJ1-5; D is unclear. Trimming stripped 5 bases from V and 0 bases from J, with 11 bases between. Germline CDR1 and CDR2: MGHRA and YSYEKL. This CDR3 is built from 15 residues. The CDR3 sequence: CASSWERNSNQPQHF. The CDR3 DNA reads as TGCGCCAGCAGCTGGGAGAGAAATAGCAATCAGCCCCAGCATTTT.

This clone showed up just once. This sequence joins TRBV2 and TRBJ2-1; TRBD1 matches 7 bases. The ends lost 6 bases at V and 12 bases at J; junction bases unmatched: 5. CDR3 length: 11 residues. CDR1 is SNHLY, CDR2 FYNNEI, per germline. CDR3 residues: CASRVQGRQFF. Here the CDR3 DNA reads TGTGCCAGCAGGGTACAGGGGCGGCAGTTCTTC.

The rearrangement uses TRBV11-3 and TRBJ1-1; D may be TRBD1 (5 bases). V lost 4 bases and J lost 6, with 21 bases in between. This CDR3 spans 16 amino acids. Germline CDR1 reads SGHNT; CDR2 reads YENEEA. CDR3 DNA: TGTGCCAGCAGCTCCCCTGGGACGTTGGGGAGGGCTGAAGCTTTCTTT. Translated: CASSSPGTLGRAEAFF.

This sequence joins TRBV3-1 (or the pseudogene TRBV3-2) and TRBJ2-3; D unclear. Trimming removed 1 base from V and 4 bases from J, with 15 bases in between. Germline loops: CDR1 LGHDT, CDR2 YNNKEL (reference sequence). The CDR3 is 16 amino acids. CDR3 sequence: CASSQGGSTYSDTQYF. CDR3 nucleotides: TGTGCCAGCAGCCAAGGGGGTAGCACCTACTCAGATACGCAGTATTTT.

The V gene is TRBV5-1, the J gene TRBJ1-5; 8 bases agree with TRBD1. V gave up 4 bases and J gave up 4 bases; unmatched junction bases: 10. From germline, CDR1 is SGHRS and CDR2 YFSETQ. This CDR3 region has 16 residues. In nucleotides, the CDR3 is TGCGCCAGCAGCCGTGGACAGGGAGTGGGGAATCAGCCCCAGCATTTT. Residues: CASSRGQGVGNQPQHF.

V gene TRBV27 combines with J gene TRBJ2-1; perhaps TRBD2 as D (7 bases). V lost 2 bases and J 10 bases, leaving 12 bases between the germline ends. The length of the CDR3 is 13 residues. Germline V CDR1 and CDR2: MNHEY, SMNVEV (reference sequence). The DNA of the CDR3 is TGTGCCAGCAGTTTAGGGGGGCGGGGGGAGCAGTTCTTC. This encodes CASSLGGRGEQFF.

This clone was picked up one time. The chain is built from TRBV7-9 and TRBJ1-6; TRBD1 matches at 8 bases. The CDR3 loop spans 15 amino acids. The V gene end was trimmed by 3 bases and the J gene end by 6 bases; junction bases not matched to a gene: 4. CDR1 and CDR2 from the germline V gene are SEHNR and FQNEAQ (reference sequence). The CDR3 DNA is TGTGCCAGCAGCTTGGACAGGGTAGCTAATTCACCCCTCCACTTT. Protein: CASSLDRVANSPLHF.

This chain links TRBV5-8 with TRBJ1-4; possible D gene TRBD1, 6 bases. The CDR3 has 17 amino acids. The germline gives CDR1 SGHTS, CDR2 YDEGEE. V gave up 4 bases and J gave up 4 bases, with 20 bases separating them. In DNA form, the CDR3 reads TGTGCCAGCAGCACCACCGGGGGCAGGGCCTTTAATGAAAAACTGTTTTTT. Its protein is CASSTTGGRAFNEKLFF.

V and J are TRBV7-9 and TRBJ1-2, with 8 bases aligning to TRBD1. The CDR3 spans 16 residues. Looked up from germline, CDR1 is SEHNR and CDR2 is FQNEAQ (reference sequence). The trim removed 2 bases at V and 2 bases at J, leaving 7 bases unmatched. CDR3 sequence: CASSLSPRTGNYGYTF. The CDR3 DNA is TGTGCCAGCAGCTTATCACCAAGGACAGGGAACTATGGCTACACCTTC.

The J gene is TRBJ2-4, the V gene TRBV28, with 9 bases aligning to TRBD2. V was pared by 5 bases and J by 1 base, with 9 bases of the junction left unmatched. The CDR3 consists of 17 residues. CDR1 and CDR2 (germline): MDHEN, SYDVKM. The CDR3 loop is CASSPRISGRAKNIQYF. DNA for the CDR3: TGTGCCAGCAGTCCGAGAATAAGCGGGAGGGCCAAAAACATTCAGTACTTC.

The V call is TRBV19, the J call TRBJ1-3; TRBD1 aligns across 8 bases. The V segment lost 6 bases and the J segment 0 bases; nucleotides outside the gene matches: 10. Germline V gives CDR1 LNHDA, CDR2 SQIVND (reference sequence). This CDR3 has 17 amino acids. Here the CDR3 DNA reads TGTGCCAGTAGAACGCGGACAGGGACTGACTCTGGAAACACCATATATTTT. Translation: CASRTRTGTDSGNTIYF.

This clone was counted a single time. The rearrangement uses TRBV14 and TRBJ1-5; D is perhaps TRBD1 (6 bases). The CDR3 totals 13 residues. The V and J ends lost 1 base and 9 bases respectively, with 10 bases between them. Looked up from germline, CDR1 is SGHDN and CDR2 is FVKESK. Here the CDR3 reads CASSQVGGRPQHF. Here the CDR3 DNA reads TGTGCCAGCAGCCAAGTGGGGGGGCGGCCCCAGCATTTT.